The next 2 T cell receptor beta chains were all read from a single sample in a study of neoadjuvant anti-PD-1 for oral cavity cancer. TCRdb keeps only in-frame clones here, not all; method: immunoSEQ multiplex PCR. The sample includes 8,000 or so clones, 70% of them seen just once. Time point defined: after neoadjuvant nivolumab, at surgical resection. Sequenced material: PBMCs, taken after nivolumab (anti-PD-1) treatment. These receptor sequences come from a person aged 35 to 85 with oral cavity squamous cell carcinoma.

The V and J genes are TRBV7-2 and TRBJ2-3, with TRBD2 matching over 10 bases. From germline, CDR1 is SGHTA and CDR2 FQGNSA. The length of the CDR3 is 16 residues. V lost 1 base and J lost 5; bases outside the gene matches: 6. The CDR3 bases are TGTGCCAGCAGCTTAGGTGCTAGCGGGGGTGGAGATACGCAGTATTTT. This translates into CASSLGASGGGDTQYF.

V usage is TRBV6-6 and J usage is TRBJ1-1; 7 bases match TRBD1. Germline V gives CDR1 MNHNY, CDR2 SVGAGI (reference sequence). J gave up 3 bases and V 6 bases, and 10 bases lay outside the gene matches. The CDR3 has 15 residues. The CDR3, as DNA: TGTGCCAGCAGCCAACAGGGGATCGGGGACACTGAAGCTTTCTTT. It yields the protein CASSQQGIGDTEAFF.